One and the same sample provided the 14 T cell receptor beta chains below, sequenced in a study of shared clonotypes between healthy human individuals (dated by TCRdb to about 2020). For the CD8 naive samples, CD45RO-negative cells were positively selected for CCR7, yielding a CD45RA+CCR7+ population from which TemRA cells were excluded. Libraries were built with the immunoSEQ multiplex PCR assay. The table comes from immuneACCESS by way of TCRdb, which keeps in-frame sequences with V and J called. Part of the clones is missing from these tables; in studies checked, under half for an unresolved V gene and the rest for unknown reasons. The sample table shows just over 2,000,000 clones, and just under 95% are seen once. The biggest ten clones account for roughly 1% of the sample. The sample taken for sequencing was naive CD8+ T cells sorted from blood. The cell subset or site tag for this specimen amounts to: CD45RA+CCR7+. The receptors derive from a man younger than 30 in good health.

The genes are TRBV4-3 and TRBJ2-7; D is unresolved. The CDR3 consists of 14 residues. Germline lookup yields CDR1 LGHNA and CDR2 YSLEER. The V end was cut by 1 base, the J end by 3 bases, with 10 bases between. The CDR3 region has the DNA TGCGCCAGCAGCCAAGGGCGGACCGGCTACGAGCAGTACTTC. Translated: CASSQGRTGYEQYF.

This chain links TRBV2 with TRBJ2-7; 7 bases are a match to TRBD1. Germline assignment: CDR1 SNHLY and CDR2 FYNNEI. V was pared by 3 bases and J by 0 bases, with 8 bases of the junction left unmatched. This CDR3 has 16 amino acids. The CDR3 loop is CASSDVTGTVSYEQYF. The CDR3 bases are TGTGCCAGCAGTGACGTTACCGGGACAGTCTCCTACGAGCAGTACTTC.

The rearrangement links TRBV12-2 to TRBJ2-5. TRBV12-2 is annotated as a pseudogene. This CDR3 has 18 amino acids. Written as DNA, the CDR3 is TGTGCAAGTCGCTTAGCCGCAATTTGGGCTAGGAAAGGGAAGACCCAGTACTTC. Protein: CASRLAAIWARKGKTQYF.

V gene TRBV27 combines with J gene TRBJ2-3; perhaps TRBD1 as D (5 bases). CDR1 and CDR2 (germline): MNHEY, SMNVEV (reference sequence). The length of the CDR3 is 14 residues. The ends were cut back, 8 bases at V and 0 bases at J, with 12 bases in the middle. The CDR3 reads CASGPGPSTDTQYF. As DNA, the CDR3 is TGTGCCAGCGGCCCAGGGCCAAGCACAGATACGCAGTATTTT.

CDR3 sequence: CASSSTGGRGYTF. The CDR3 DNA reads TGTGCCAGCAGCTCCACAGGGGGCAGAGGCTACACCTTC. This sequence joins TRBV7-2 and TRBJ1-2; 9 bases match TRBD1. CDR1 is SGHTA, CDR2 FQGNSA, per germline. The V segment lost 4 bases and the J segment 8 bases; nucleotides outside the gene matches: 5. The CDR3 is 13 amino acids. The full variable domain, with the rest looked up from reference TRBV7-2 and TRBJ1-2, is GAGVSQSPSNKVTEKGKDVELRCDPISGHTALYWYRQSLGQGLEFLIYFQGNSAPDKSGLPSDRFSAERTGGSVSTLTIQRTQQEDSAVYLCASSSTGGRGYTFGSGTRLTVV.

This chain connects TRBV7-9 to TRBJ1-1; D gene unclear. This CDR3 region has 15 residues. CDR1 SEHNR and CDR2 FQNEAQ come from the germline V gene (reference sequence). Between the trimmed V and J ends, which lost 8 bases and 0 bases, there was a span of 16 bases. CDR3 nucleotides: TGTGCCAGCGGGGATGGCCCCTCTATGAACACTGAAGCTTTCTTT. Its translation is CASGDGPSMNTEAFF.

CDR3 protein: CASSQEGESSYEQYF. The CDR3 coding sequence is TGCGCCAGCAGCCAAGAAGGGGAAAGCTCCTACGAGCAGTACTTC. The chain combines TRBV4-1 with TRBJ2-7; D is perhaps TRBD1 (5 bases). The germline CDR1 and CDR2 sequences are MGHRA and YSYEKL. There are 15 residues in the CDR3. The V end was cut by 0 bases, the J end by 0 bases, with 9 bases between.

V and J are TRBV13 and TRBJ1-3; 8 positions agree with TRBD1. The germline CDR1 and CDR2 sequences are PRHDT and FYEKMQ (reference sequence). V shed 5 bases and J 12 bases; nucleotides not matched to a gene: 9. This CDR3 spans 13 amino acids. The CDR3 sequence: CASSLRDRRNIYF. DNA for the CDR3: TGTGCCAGCAGCCTCCGGGACAGGAGAAACATATATTTT.

CDR3 DNA: TGTGCCAGCAGCCACCGGGACAGGGGCCCAGATACGCAGTATTTT. Its protein product is CASSHRDRGPDTQYF. The chain has TRBV28 and TRBJ2-3; the match to TRBD1 covers 10 bases. Unmatched junction bases numbered 7, after V lost 6 bases and J lost 4 bases. CDR1 is MDHEN, CDR2 SYDVKM, per germline. The CDR3 length is 15 residues.

The rearrangement uses TRBV28 and TRBJ1-1; D not resolved. The CDR3 extends over 15 amino acids. CDR1 is MDHEN, CDR2 SYDVKM, per germline. Trimming removed 3 bases at V and 5 bases at J, with 16 bases between. CDR3 coding DNA: TGTGCCAGCAGTTTTAGAGGGTACGGGGTAACTGAAGCTTTCTTT. It translates to CASSFRGYGVTEAFF. Combining the CDR3 with reference TRBV28 and TRBJ1-1 gives the whole variable domain DVKVTQSSRYLVKRTGEKVFLECVQDMDHENMFWYRQDPGLGLRLIYFSYDVKMKEKGDIPEGYSVSREKKERFSLILESASTNQTSMYLCASSFRGYGVTEAFFGQGTRLTVV.

J is TRBJ1-5 and V is TRBV7-9; TRBD1 aligns across 7 bases. The CDR3 is 13 residues long. V trimming: 6 bases; J trimming: 9 bases; junction bases outside the gene matches: 8. CDR1 and CDR2 (germline): SEHNR, FQNEAQ (reference sequence). CDR3 nucleotides: TGTGCCAGCAGAACAGGGGCGATGGGGCCCCAGCATTTT. This gives the protein CASRTGAMGPQHF.

The rearrangement joins TRBV27 to TRBJ2-3, with D tentatively TRBD1 (5 bases). This CDR3 comprises 14 residues. The germline CDR1 and CDR2 sequences are MNHEY and SMNVEV (reference sequence). V was trimmed by 1 base and J by 3 bases, leaving 8 bases between them. CDR3 in amino acids: CASSLYQGTDTQYF. In DNA, the CDR3 is TGTGCCAGCAGTTTATATCAGGGAACAGATACGCAGTATTTT.

The chain has TRBV11-2 and TRBJ2-7; no definite D call. The CDR3 runs to 14 residues. Germline-derived CDR1 and CDR2 are SGHAT and FQNNGV. V was trimmed by 8 bases and J by 1 base, leaving 15 bases between them. The CDR3: CASRNVARSYEQYF. In DNA form, the CDR3 reads TGTGCCAGCCGAAATGTGGCGCGATCCTACGAGCAGTACTTC.

The CDR3 nucleotides read TGCGCCAGCAGCCAGGATCGAAGGGGGGACACCATATATTTT. Protein: CASSQDRRGDTIYF. This chain uses TRBV4-1 with TRBJ1-3; D possibly corresponds to TRBD1 (6 bases). Germline loops: CDR1 MGHRA, CDR2 YSYEKL. The CDR3 spans 14 residues. Trimming removed 3 bases from V and 8 bases from J, with 14 bases in between.